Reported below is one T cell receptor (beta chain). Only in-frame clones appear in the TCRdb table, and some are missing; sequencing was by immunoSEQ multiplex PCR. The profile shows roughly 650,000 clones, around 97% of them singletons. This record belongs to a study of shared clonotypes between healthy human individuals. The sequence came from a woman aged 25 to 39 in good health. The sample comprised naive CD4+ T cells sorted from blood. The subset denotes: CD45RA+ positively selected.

CDR3: CASSLDVGGSRTGELFF. The CDR3, as DNA: TGCGCCAGCAGCTTGGACGTAGGCGGGAGTAGGACCGGGGAGCTGTTTTTT. The chain is built from TRBV5-1 and TRBJ2-2; 7 bases fit TRBD2. V lost 0 bases to trimming and J lost 5 bases; unmatched junction nucleotides: 10. CDR3 size: 17 residues. CDR1 is SGHRS, CDR2 YFSETQ, per germline.